This T cell receptor beta chain was recorded in a study of cytomegalovirus exposure and HLA in healthy donors (dated by TCRdb to about 2017). The study in broad terms: In an earlier analysis of roughly 590 of the donors, around 290 Gb of sequence data and some 100 million unique TCR beta sequences from 180 million or so T cells were reported. Both class I and class II loci were covered by HLA typing, at four-digit resolution. In a later analysis, previously published TCR beta repertoires from 500 to 750 donors were re-analyzed and high-resolution HLA genotyping was added so that TCR occurrence patterns could be studied. Donor age, sex, ethnicity and CMV serostatus were compiled alongside the repertoire data. Among 350 to 400 genotyped donors of the cohort, an average of roughly 240,000 unique TCR beta nucleotide sequences were sequenced per donor, roughly 20% of them non-productive. Among the 398 genotyped donors, approximately 81% belonged to the genetic ancestry cluster associated with self-reported Caucasian donors. An earlier analysis of 587 of the donors used high-throughput TCR beta sequencing to judge whether each TCR beta V gene segment behaved as functional or pseudogenic. Rather than drawing on any new phenotypic data, the later analysis identified candidate immune exposures from TCR beta sequences and the way those sequences occurred across donors. A separate validation cohort of roughly 130 different subjects was used in addition to the approximately 700-subject first cohort. The study aimed to test whether cataloging public T cell receptors could reveal signatures of past pathogen exposure. All discovery cohort repertoires had been generated on a single sequencing platform. The study used immunosequencing to profile the T cell repertoires of about 670 subjects and linked those repertoires to cytomegalovirus serostatus. In a later genetic analysis, genome-wide SNP genotypes for about 65% of the roughly 700 donors were used, and that subset was treated as a discovery cohort. Typing coverage differed by locus: A, B, C, DRB1 and DQB1 were typed in roughly 620-630 donors, DQA1 in about 560, DPA1 in approximately 610, and DPB1 in 472. To predict cytomegalovirus infection status, the study brought together high-throughput TCR immunosequencing, statistical association of individual TCRs with disease status, and machine learning. An early release covering some 640 HLA-typed donors comprised around 300 gigabases of sequencing data and 85 million or so unique TCR sequences. Roughly 5 DR-DQ haplotypes were handled as single units for association and clustering, since linkage in the cohort was strong.

The cohort was made up of 666 healthy bone marrow donors. Cohort members were all nominally healthy when sampled, although unrecorded immune exposures were likely present. The donor tested CMV seropositive, placing the donor among the 289 seropositive members of the cohort. Every donor gave a peripheral blood sample, and the peripheral blood mononuclear cells from that sample were used for TCR beta sequencing. Genomic DNA was extracted from the blood cell samples with the Qiagen DNeasy Blood Extraction Kit. The library relied on the immunoSEQ multiplex PCR assay. The multiplex PCR relied on a mix of 60 forward primers for TCR Vbeta segments and 13 reverse primers for TCR Jbeta segments. A multiplex PCR assay on genomic DNA amplified the CDR3 region of rearranged TCR beta genes. The Illumina HiSeq System was used to sequence the amplified TCR beta libraries as 87-base-pair reads. As for how the authors treated the data: In a later analysis, roughly 80 million unique TCR beta chains were counted across the approximately 640 repertoires, and approximately 11 million of these chains were shared by at least two donors. A nearest-neighbor algorithm error-corrected the raw reads and collapsed the reads into unique sequences, merging closely related sequences to remove PCR and sequencing errors. Alignment of CDR3 sequences to IMGT reference sequences was used to assign V, D and J gene segments. For a sequence to be retained, at least a six-nucleotide match to both a V gene segment and a J gene segment was required. A rearrangement was called productive if the CDR3 had no stop codons and remained in frame with V and J, and every other rearrangement was called non-productive. CDR3 was defined according to IMGT convention as the region running from the second conserved V-encoded cysteine to the conserved J-encoded phenylalanine. Sequences without an unambiguous match to a single V gene segment were excluded from the earlier analysis of a few hundred of the donors. In an earlier analysis of several hundred of the donors, V segments were called functional above 56.7% productive rearrangements and were called segregating when the between-donor standard deviation exceeded 5%. A statistical classification framework was built for diagnosing cytomegalovirus status from the catalog of TCR beta chain sequences. V and J gene assignment, in a later analysis, came from comparing TCR nucleotide sequences with IMGT/GENE-DB human TR gene sequences. A later analysis assigned CDR3 sequences and most-parsimonious VDJ recombination scenarios with the TCRdist pipeline. In a later analysis, each TCR beta chain was defined by its CDR3 amino acid sequence together with its V-gene family, and reads lacking a unique V-gene family were excluded. In a later analysis, 450 to 600 highly shared, low-generation-probability nucleotide sequences were removed to address suspected cross-contamination and a sequencing artifact. In a later analysis, a clonal expansion index for each public chain was calculated from normalized within-repertoire ranks of inferred template counts. Generation probabilities in a later analysis came from a VDJ recombination model fitted to out-of-frame rearrangements, and those results were checked against IGoR. Hypergeometric tests were used in a later analysis to score TCR-TCR, TCR-HLA and TCR-CMV co-occurrence, with a repertoire-size bias correction applied to the TCR pairs. In a later analysis, false discovery rates were estimated by permuting HLA or CMV assignments 20 times. In a later analysis, co-occurring TCRs were grouped using DBSCAN, with TCRdist sequence similarity added in when clustering inside HLA-allele-positive subsets. Co-occurrence clustering excluded repertoires with fewer than 30,000 or more than 120,000 public chains, plus five with anomalous nucleotide sharing. Drawn from immuneACCESS, this table holds only the in-frame rearrangements with V and J called that TCRdb kept. Clones are partly lost; checked studies trace under half to an unresolved V gene and leave the rest unexplained. Clone size and the V and J calls come from that table; the DNA yielded D and trimming. The sample table holds some 120,000 clones, of which approximately 81% were seen once. Clones ranked in the top ten supply over 3.5% of the sample.

In the case of this clone: The antigen this receptor binds is unknown. The record has no base qualities; no much larger clone is one base away.

CDR1 and CDR2 were assigned from the germline V gene as ENHRY and SYGVKD. The CDR3 covers 16 residues, taking in both the cysteine and the phenylalanine. The kept DNA is CDR3 alone, 48 bases in frame from the first base. V lost 10 bases and J lost 1 base, and the count of bases not matched to a germline gene is 14. The study at large found these results: Presence/absence analyses assumed roughly uniform sequencing depth across donors, an assumption that may not hold. Immune exposure information for the cohort was limited to CMV serostatus. The sequencing pipeline was judged likely to have produced a cluster of highly shared sequence variants as a technical artifact. A later analysis reported that several top co-occurrence clusters appeared linked to parvovirus B19, influenza, CMV and Epstein-Barr virus. A later genetic analysis reported fewer N-insertions in productive TCRs among donors in an Asian-associated ancestry cluster than the approximately 700-donor mean. A further reported finding was that TCR beta sequences accurately predicted the HLA-A and HLA-B alleles for most subjects in the first cohort. In this cohort, only TCR beta chains were sequenced, and detectable features were limited by the absence of alpha or paired-chain data. Cytomegalovirus status was reported to be diagnosed by the classifier with high specificity and sensitivity in both the original and validation cohorts. According to a later analysis, TCR association rates differed among HLA loci, with DRB1 alleles showing the most associated TCRs and HLA-C alleles showing the fewest. The authors suggested that the approach could potentially be generalized to other disease states and immunological phenotypes. In a later analysis, about 16,000 TCR beta sequences were associated with specific HLA alleles at a false discovery rate of 0.05. A later genetic analysis associated a missense DCLRE1C variant with V-gene and J-gene trimming of TCR beta chains, and an independent cohort replicated the association. Most TCR sequences were observed very rarely across donors, whereas some public TCRs were present in many individuals. Because some donors lacked HLA typing at each locus, the association tests relied only on the typed subset. Some IMGT-functional V segments, including TRBV6-2 and TRBV6-3, could not be told apart with the 87-base-pair reads, so those segments were excluded. In a later analysis, most CMV-associated TCR beta chains were found to appear HLA-restricted, with HLA associations seemingly driven largely by CMV exposure. In vitro tests confirmed that a few of the cytomegalovirus-associated TCR beta chains recognize cytomegalovirus antigens. Strong co-occurrence of HLA alleles, especially DR and DQ, made assigning TCR associations to individual alleles difficult. Correlated functional status among segregating V segments might be attributable to linkage disequilibrium, but an unknown experimental factor could not be ruled out. A later analysis found that HLA-associated TCR beta chains were more clonally expanded and had lower generation probabilities than equally common non-associated chains. Because counts were too low, more than 15 rarely observed V segments, including chromosome 9 orphons, were excluded from the earlier analysis of several hundred of the donors. The study listed approximately 150 TCR beta chains as associated with cytomegalovirus. In an earlier analysis of about 540 of the donors, most TCR beta V segments were observed in productive rearrangements about 90% or about 30% of the time, broadly matching IMGT annotations.

The V gene is TRBV10-3 and the J gene is TRBJ1-1; the central 8 bases match TRBD1. The TCR comes from a man aged 25 to 40 in good health and CMV-seropositive. The sample comprised PBMCs. For the CDR3, the sequence is CATTGQAALPNTEAFF. In nucleotide form, the sequence is TGTGCCACAACGGGACAGGCGGCCCTCCCGAACACTGAAGCTTTCTTT.